This TCR beta chain comes out of a study of cytomegalovirus exposure and HLA in healthy donors. The method was immunoSEQ multiplex PCR; TCRdb's version includes in-frame clones alone and lacks a portion of them. Seen here are some 64,000 clones, around 97% observed once, and the top ten hold 1.5% to 2%. What was sequenced was PBMCs. The receptor's source is a woman under 30 in good health and CMV-seropositive.

Here the CDR3 DNA reads TGCAGCGTTGTAACACCCCAAGAGACCCAGTACTTC. It yields the protein CSVVTPQETQYF. The chain links TRBV29-1 to TRBJ2-5; D gene ambiguous. The germline V gene encodes CDR1 SQVTM and CDR2 ANQGSEA. V lost 4 bases to trimming and J lost 1 base, with 7 bases between them. The CDR3 sequence is 12 residues long. Based on the CDR3 plus reference TRBV29-1 and TRBJ2-5, the full variable domain is SAVISQKPSRDICQRGTSLTIQCQVDSQVTMMFWYRQQPGQSLTLIATANQGSEATYESGFVIDKFPISRPNLTFSTLTVSNMSPEDSSIYLCSVVTPQETQYFGPGTRLLVL.